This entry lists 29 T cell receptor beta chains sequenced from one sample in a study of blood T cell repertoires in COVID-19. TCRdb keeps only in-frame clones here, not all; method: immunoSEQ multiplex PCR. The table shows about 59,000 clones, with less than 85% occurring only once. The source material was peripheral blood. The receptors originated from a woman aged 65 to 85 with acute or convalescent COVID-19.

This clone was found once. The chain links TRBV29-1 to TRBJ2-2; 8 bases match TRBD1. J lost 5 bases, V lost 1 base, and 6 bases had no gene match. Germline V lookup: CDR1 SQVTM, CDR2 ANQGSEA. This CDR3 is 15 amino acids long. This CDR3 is CSVEAQGANTGELFF. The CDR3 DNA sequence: TGCAGCGTTGAAGCCCAGGGGGCAAATACCGGGGAGCTGTTTTTT.

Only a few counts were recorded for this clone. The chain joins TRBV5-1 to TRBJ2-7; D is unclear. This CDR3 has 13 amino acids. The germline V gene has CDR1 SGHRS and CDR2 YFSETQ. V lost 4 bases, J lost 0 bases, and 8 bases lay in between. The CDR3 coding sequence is TGCGCCAGCAGCAAACAGAGCTCCTACGAGCAGTACTTC. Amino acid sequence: CASSKQSSYEQYF.

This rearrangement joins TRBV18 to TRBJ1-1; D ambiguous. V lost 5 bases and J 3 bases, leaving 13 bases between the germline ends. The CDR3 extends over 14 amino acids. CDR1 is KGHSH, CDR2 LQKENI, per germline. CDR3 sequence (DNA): TGTGCCAGCTCAACTTCGGTGACTGACACTGAAGCTTTCTTT. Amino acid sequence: CASSTSVTDTEAFF.

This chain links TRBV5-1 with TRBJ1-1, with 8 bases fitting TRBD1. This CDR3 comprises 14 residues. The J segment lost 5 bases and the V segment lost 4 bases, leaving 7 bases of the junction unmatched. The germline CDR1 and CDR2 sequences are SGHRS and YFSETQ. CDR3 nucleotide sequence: TGCGCCAGCAGCCCCGGACAGGGAAGGACTGAAGCTTTCTTT. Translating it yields CASSPGQGRTEAFF.

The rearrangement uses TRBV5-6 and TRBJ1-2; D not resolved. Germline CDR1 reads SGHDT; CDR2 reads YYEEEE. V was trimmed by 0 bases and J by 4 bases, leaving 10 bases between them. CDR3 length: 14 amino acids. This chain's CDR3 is CASSLAQRIYGYTF. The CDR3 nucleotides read TGTGCCAGCAGCTTGGCTCAGCGGATCTATGGCTACACCTTC. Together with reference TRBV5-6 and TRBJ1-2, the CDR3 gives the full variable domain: DAGVTQSPTHLIKTRGQQVTLRCSPKSGHDTVSWYQQALGQGPQFIFQYYEEEERQRGNFPDRFSGHQFPNYSSELNVNALLLGDSALYLCASSLAQRIYGYTFGSGTRLTVV.

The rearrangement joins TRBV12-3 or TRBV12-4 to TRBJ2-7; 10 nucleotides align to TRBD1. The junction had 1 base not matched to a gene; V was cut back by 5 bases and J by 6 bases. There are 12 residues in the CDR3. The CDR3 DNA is TGTGCCAGCAGTCGGACAGGGGGCGAGCAGTACGTC. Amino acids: CASSRTGGEQYV.

The CDR3 is CASSLQGAGNEKLFF. The CDR3 coding sequence is TGTGCCAGCTCCCTTCAGGGGGCAGGTAATGAAAAACTGTTTTTT. This sequence joins TRBV18 and TRBJ1-4; 8 nucleotides agree with TRBD1. This CDR3 is 15 amino acids long. Germline lookup yields CDR1 KGHSH and CDR2 LQKENI. J lost 4 bases, V lost 6 bases, and 7 bases had no gene match.

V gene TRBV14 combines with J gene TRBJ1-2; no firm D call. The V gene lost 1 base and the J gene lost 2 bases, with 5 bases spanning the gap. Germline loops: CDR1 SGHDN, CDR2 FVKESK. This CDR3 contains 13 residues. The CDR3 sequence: CASSQARNYGYTF. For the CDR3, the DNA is TGTGCCAGCAGCCAAGCCCGGAACTATGGCTACACCTTC.

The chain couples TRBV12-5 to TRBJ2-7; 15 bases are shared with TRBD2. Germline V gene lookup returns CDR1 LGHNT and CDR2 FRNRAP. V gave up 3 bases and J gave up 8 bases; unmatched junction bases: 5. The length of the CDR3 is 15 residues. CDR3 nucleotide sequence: TGTGCTAGTGGTTTTGGGACTAGCGGGGGGAATAAGCAGTACTTC. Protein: CASGFGTSGGNKQYF.

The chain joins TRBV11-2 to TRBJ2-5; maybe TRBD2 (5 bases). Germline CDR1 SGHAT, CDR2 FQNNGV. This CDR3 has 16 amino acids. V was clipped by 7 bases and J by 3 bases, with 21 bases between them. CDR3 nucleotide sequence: TGTGCCAGCACCCCTCACGGGCGGACTCCCGAAGAGACCCAGTACTTC. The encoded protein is CASTPHGRTPEETQYF.

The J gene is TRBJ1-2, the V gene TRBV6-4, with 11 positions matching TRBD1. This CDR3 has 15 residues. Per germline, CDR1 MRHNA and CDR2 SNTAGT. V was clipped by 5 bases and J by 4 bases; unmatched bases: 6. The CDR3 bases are TGTGCCAGCAGTCGGACAGGGGGCACTGGCTATGGCTACACCTTC. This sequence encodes CASSRTGGTGYGYTF.

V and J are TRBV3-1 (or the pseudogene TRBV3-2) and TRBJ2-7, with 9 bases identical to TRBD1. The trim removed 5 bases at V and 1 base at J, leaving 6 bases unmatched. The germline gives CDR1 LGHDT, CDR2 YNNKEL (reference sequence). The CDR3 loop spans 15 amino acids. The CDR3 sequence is CASSFPGQGSYEQYF. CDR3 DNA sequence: TGTGCCAGCAGCTTCCCGGGACAGGGATCCTACGAGCAGTACTTC.

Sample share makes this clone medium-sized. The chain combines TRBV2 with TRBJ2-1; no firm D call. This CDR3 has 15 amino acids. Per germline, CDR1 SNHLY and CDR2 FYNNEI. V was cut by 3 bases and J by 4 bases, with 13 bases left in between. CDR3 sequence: CASSDSGYRYNEQFF. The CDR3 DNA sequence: TGTGCCAGCAGTGATTCAGGCTATCGTTACAATGAGCAGTTCTTC.

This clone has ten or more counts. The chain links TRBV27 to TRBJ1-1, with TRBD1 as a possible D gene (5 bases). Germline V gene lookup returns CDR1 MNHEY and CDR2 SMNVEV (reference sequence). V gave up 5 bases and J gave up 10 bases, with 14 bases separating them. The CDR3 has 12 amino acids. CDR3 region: CASSPPGRGAFF. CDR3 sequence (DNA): TGTGCCAGCAGTCCGCCAGGGAGGGGAGCTTTCTTT.

As DNA, the CDR3 is TGTGCCAGCAGCGTAAGGGGACAGGGGGCGTACGATACGCAGTATTTT. This encodes CASSVRGQGAYDTQYF. This chain joins TRBV9 and TRBJ2-3; TRBD1 matches 12 bases. This CDR3 contains 16 residues. The germline CDR1 and CDR2 sequences are SGDLS and YYNGEE. Losses at the gene ends were 1 base for V and 6 bases for J; bases not matched to a gene: 6.

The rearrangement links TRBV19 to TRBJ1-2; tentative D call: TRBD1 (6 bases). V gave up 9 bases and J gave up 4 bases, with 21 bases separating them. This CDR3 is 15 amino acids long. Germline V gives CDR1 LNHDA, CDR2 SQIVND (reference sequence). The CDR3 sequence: CASQSTGQGSYGYTF. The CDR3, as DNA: TGTGCCAGCCAATCTACGGGACAAGGGAGCTATGGCTACACCTTC.

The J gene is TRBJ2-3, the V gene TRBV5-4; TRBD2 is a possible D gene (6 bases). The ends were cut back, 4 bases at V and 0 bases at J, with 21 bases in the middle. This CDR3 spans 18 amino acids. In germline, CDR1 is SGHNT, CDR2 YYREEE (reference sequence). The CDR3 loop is CASSPERREAGSTDTQYF. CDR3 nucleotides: TGTGCCAGCAGCCCCGAGCGCCGCGAGGCGGGGAGCACAGATACGCAGTATTTT.

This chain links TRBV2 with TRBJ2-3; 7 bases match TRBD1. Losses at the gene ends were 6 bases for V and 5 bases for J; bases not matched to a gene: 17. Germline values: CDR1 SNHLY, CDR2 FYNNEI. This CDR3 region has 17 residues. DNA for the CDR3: TGTGCCAGCAGACTCACAGGGGTACGCACTGGAGGAGATACGCAGTATTTT. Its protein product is CASRLTGVRTGGDTQYF. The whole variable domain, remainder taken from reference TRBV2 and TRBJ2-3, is EPEVTQTPSHQVTQMGQEVILRCVPISNHLYFYWYRQILGQKVEFLVSFYNNEISEKSEIFDDQFSVERPDGSNFTLKIRSTKLEDSAMYFCASRLTGVRTGGDTQYFGPGTRLTVL.

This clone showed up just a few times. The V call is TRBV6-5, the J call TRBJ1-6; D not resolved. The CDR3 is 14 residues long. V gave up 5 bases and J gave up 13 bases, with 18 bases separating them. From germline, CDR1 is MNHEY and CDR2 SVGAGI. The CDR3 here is CASSRVSGLAPLHF. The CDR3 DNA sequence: TGTGCCAGCAGTCGGGTCTCGGGGTTAGCGCCCCTCCACTTT.

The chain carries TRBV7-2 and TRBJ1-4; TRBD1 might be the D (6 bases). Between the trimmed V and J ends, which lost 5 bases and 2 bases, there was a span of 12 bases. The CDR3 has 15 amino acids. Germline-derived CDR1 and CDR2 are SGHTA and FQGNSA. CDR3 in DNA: TGTGCCAGCAGCCGCTGGACAGCCACTAATGAAAAACTGTTTTTT. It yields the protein CASSRWTATNEKLFF. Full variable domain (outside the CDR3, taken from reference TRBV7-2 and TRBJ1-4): GAGVSQSPSNKVTEKGKDVELRCDPISGHTALYWYRQSLGQGLEFLIYFQGNSAPDKSGLPSDRFSAERTGGSVSTLTIQRTQQEDSAVYLCASSRWTATNEKLFFGSGTQLSVL.

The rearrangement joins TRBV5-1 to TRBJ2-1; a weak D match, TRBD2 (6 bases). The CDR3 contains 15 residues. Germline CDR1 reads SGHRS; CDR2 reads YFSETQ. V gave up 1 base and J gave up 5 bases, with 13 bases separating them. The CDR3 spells CASSLSASANNEQFF. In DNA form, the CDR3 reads TGCGCCAGCAGCTTGTCGGCTAGCGCTAACAATGAGCAGTTCTTC.

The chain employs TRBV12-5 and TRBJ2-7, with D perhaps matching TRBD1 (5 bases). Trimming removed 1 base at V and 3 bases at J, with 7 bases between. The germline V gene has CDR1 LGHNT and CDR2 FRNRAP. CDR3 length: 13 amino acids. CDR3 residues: CASGLGGVYEQYF. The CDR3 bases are TGTGCTAGTGGTTTGGGGGGCGTCTACGAGCAGTACTTC.

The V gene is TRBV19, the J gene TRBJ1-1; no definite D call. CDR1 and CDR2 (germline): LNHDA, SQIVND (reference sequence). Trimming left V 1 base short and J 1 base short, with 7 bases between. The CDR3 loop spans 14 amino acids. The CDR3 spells CASSIGRSNTEAFF. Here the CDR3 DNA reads TGTGCCAGTAGTATAGGGAGATCGAACACTGAAGCTTTCTTT. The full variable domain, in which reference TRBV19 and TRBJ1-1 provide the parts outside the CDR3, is DGGITQSPKYLFRKEGQNVTLSCEQNLNHDAMYWYRQDPGQGLRLIYYSQIVNDFQKGDIAEGYSVSREKKESFPLTVTSAQKNPTAFYLCASSIGRSNTEAFFGQGTRLTVV.

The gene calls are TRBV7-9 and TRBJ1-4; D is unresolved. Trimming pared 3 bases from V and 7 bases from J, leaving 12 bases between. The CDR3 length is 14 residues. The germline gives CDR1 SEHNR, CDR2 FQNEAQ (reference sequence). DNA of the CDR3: TGTGCCAGCAGCTTCCCTGACCGGGGTGAAAAACTGTTTTTT. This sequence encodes CASSFPDRGEKLFF.

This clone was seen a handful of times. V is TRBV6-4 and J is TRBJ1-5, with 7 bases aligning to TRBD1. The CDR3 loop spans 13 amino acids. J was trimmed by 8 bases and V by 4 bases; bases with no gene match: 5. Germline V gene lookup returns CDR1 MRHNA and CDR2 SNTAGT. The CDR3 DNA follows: TGTGCCAGCAGTGCGGGACAGTCCAAGCCCCAGCATTTT. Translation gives CASSAGQSKPQHF.

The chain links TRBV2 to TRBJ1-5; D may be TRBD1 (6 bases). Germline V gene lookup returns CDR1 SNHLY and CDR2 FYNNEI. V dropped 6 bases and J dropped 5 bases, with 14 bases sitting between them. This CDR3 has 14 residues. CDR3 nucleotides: TGTGCCAGCAGGCACCATGAGGGGGATCAGCCCCAGCATTTT. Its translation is CASRHHEGDQPQHF.

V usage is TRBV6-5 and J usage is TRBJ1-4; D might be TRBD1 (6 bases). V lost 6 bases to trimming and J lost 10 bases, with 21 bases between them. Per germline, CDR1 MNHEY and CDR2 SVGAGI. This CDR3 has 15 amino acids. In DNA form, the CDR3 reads TGTGCCAGCAGCCCGAAGGGCAGGGGAGGGGGAAAACTGTTTTTT. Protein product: CASSPKGRGGGKLFF.

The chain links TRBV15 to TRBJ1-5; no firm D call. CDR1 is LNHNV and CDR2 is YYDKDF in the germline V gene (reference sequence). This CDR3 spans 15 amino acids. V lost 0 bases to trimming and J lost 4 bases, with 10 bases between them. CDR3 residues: CATSRDPAANQPQHF. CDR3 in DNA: TGTGCCACCAGCAGAGATCCGGCAGCGAATCAGCCCCAGCATTTT.

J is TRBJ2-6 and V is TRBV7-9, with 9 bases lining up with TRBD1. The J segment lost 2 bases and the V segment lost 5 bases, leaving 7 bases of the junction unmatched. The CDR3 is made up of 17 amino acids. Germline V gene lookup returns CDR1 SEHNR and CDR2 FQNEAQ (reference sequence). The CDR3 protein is CASSGGTGRAGANVLTF. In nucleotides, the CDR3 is TGTGCCAGCAGCGGCGGGACAGGGAGAGCTGGGGCCAACGTCCTGACTTTC. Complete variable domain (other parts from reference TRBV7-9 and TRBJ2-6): DTGVSQNPRHKITKRGQNVTFRCDPISEHNRLYWYRQTLGQGPEFLTYFQNEAQLEKSRLLSDRFSAERPKGSFSTLEIQRTEQGDSAMYLCASSGGTGRAGANVLTFGAGSRLTVL.